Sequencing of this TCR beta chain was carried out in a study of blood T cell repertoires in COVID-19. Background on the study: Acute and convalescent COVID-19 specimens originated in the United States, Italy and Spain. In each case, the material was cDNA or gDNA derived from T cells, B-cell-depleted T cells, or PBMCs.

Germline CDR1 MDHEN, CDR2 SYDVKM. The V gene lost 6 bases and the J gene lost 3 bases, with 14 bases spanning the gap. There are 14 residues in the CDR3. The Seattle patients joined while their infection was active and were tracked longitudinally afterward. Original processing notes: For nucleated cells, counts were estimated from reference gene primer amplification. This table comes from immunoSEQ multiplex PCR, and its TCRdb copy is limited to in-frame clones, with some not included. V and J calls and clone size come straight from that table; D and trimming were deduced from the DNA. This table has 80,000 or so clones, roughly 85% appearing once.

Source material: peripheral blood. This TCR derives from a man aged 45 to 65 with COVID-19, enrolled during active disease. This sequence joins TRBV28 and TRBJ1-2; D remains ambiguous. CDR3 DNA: TGTGCCAGCAGCCCTGAGAGGGCGCACTATGGCTACACCTTC. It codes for CASSPERAHYGYTF.